The T cell receptor beta chain described here comes from a study of shared clonotypes between healthy human individuals. About the study: CD8 memory received one plate per donor, CD8 naive two, CD4 memory three and CD4 naive three. Study-level points and caveats: Rarefaction indicated that sorted-subset sequencing remained incomplete although depth was large. Some naive CD4 clonotypes, 4% to 6%, turned up in common across several donors. Exclusively blood specimens were collected; tissue repertoires likely differ.

Points on this clone: Its antigen is unknown.

The naive CD8 fraction comprised CD45RO-negative cells positively selected for CCR7 and excluded terminally differentiated effector memory CD45RA+ cells. TCRdb keeps only in-frame clones here, not all; method: immunoSEQ multiplex PCR. The sample yields some 600,000 clones, 95% to 96% seen once. The length of the CDR3 is 15 residues. Germline-derived CDR1 and CDR2 are SGHRS and YFSETQ. V dropped 1 base and J dropped 0 bases, with 10 bases sitting between them. The chain joins TRBV5-1 to TRBJ1-2; no definite D call. Specimen: naive CD8+ T cells sorted from blood. The TCR comes from a woman in her twenties or thirties in good health. As DNA, the CDR3 is TGCGCCAGCAGCTTGTCCGGGAAGACTAACTATGGCTACACCTTC. Translating it yields CASSLSGKTNYGYTF.